This note documents a single TCR beta chain sequence. This record comes from a study of T cell responses to AZD1222 COVID-19 vaccine. Study information: Researchers grouped second doses given at about 4 or about 12 weeks into one pool.

TCRdb keeps only in-frame clones here, not all; method: immunoSEQ multiplex PCR. The data contain approximately 110,000 clones, roughly nine tenths of them seen just once; the ten biggest clones take up 1.2%. The CDR3 loop spans 11 amino acids. Trimming cost V 9 bases and J 3 bases, with 8 bases left between them. Germline V CDR1 and CDR2: SGHVS, FNYEAQ. This clonotype was obtained from an adult in good health. V gene TRBV7-6 combines with J gene TRBJ1-1, with D unclear. The sequencing here drew on peripheral blood, taken on day 0 of AZD1222 vaccination. The CDR3 spells CARLEDTEAFF. The CDR3 coding sequence is TGTGCCAGGCTAGAGGACACTGAAGCTTTCTTT.